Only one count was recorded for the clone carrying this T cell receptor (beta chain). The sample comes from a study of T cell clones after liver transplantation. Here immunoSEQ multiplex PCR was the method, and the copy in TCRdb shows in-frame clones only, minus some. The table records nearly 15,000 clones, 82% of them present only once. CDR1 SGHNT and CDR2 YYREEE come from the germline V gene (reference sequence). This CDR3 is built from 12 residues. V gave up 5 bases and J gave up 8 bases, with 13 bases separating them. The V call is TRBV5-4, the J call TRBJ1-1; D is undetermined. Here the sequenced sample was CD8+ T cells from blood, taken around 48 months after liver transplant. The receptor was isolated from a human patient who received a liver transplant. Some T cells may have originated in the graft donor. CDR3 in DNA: TGTGCCAGCAGTCTTGACTCCTTGGAAGCTTTCTTT. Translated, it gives CASSLDSLEAFF.